This T cell receptor beta chain emerged from a study of CD8+ T cells in alopecia areata. Details on this clone: Its matching antigen is unknown.

Whole-study results and caveats: Normal skin's resident alphabeta T cells are sequenced alongside lesional scalp T cells.

Investigators isolated RNA and reverse transcribed it into cDNA to act as the sequencing template. Measured with immunoSEQ multiplex PCR; TCRdb has only the in-frame clones, and not every one. The sample comprises around 160,000 clones, roughly 48% of which are singletons, and about 6.8% rests with the top ten. Germline V gives CDR1 MGHRA, CDR2 YSYEKL. Trimming left V 2 bases short and J 12 bases short, with 23 bases between. CDR3 length equals 16 residues. The specimen was CD4+ T cells sorted from blood. The TCR sequence derives from a human donor with alopecia areata. This chain links TRBV4-1 with TRBJ2-1; D might be TRBD1 (5 bases). The CDR3 protein is CASSQSVETQVSGQFF. The CDR3 bases are TGCGCCAGCAGCCAATCTGTCGAAACACAGGTCAGTGGGCAGTTCTTC.